This entry describes one TCR beta chain. The antigen is not known. The CDR3 is 13 amino acids. Per the germline V gene, CDR1 is ENHRY and CDR2 is SYGVKD. The trim removed 7 bases at V and 9 bases at J, leaving 8 bases unmatched. Each PCR replicate from the sorted subsets contained about 200 ng DNA, which is about 30,000 T cell genomes. Authors' data handling: Junction-only sequences without quality scores were provided by ImmunoSEQ, so filtering was different. The repertoire was sequenced with immunoSEQ multiplex PCR; TCRdb's copy has only in-frame clones and lacks some. That table gives V, J and clone size, and the DNA gave D and trimming. The repertoire has 2 million to 2.5 million clones, around 95% of them found once; the top ten carry 0.1% to 0.15%. This entry comes from a study of shared clonotypes between healthy human individuals. About the study: Per donor, CD8 memory used one plate, CD8 naive used two, CD4 memory used three and CD4 naive used three.

Study results and caveats: The small donor group covered limited genetic and exposure diversity.

The V gene is TRBV10-3, the J gene TRBJ1-2; 10 nucleotides match TRBD1. Sequencing was performed on naive CD4+ T cells sorted from blood. Subset: CD45RA+ positively selected. This sequence originates from a man younger than 30 in good health. CDR3 in amino acids: CAITPPDRGSYTF. Here the CDR3 DNA reads TGTGCCATCACCCCTCCGGACAGGGGGAGCTACACCTTC.